A selection of T cell receptor beta chains follows, all from one sample in a study of T cells in Graves' hyperthyroidism and ophthalmopathy. TCRdb reanalysed the multiplex PCR reads using MiXCR and keeps one entry per CDR3 protein. The sample consists of more than 40,000 distinct CDR3 sequences, 45% to 50% of them appearing once. Sequencing was carried out using peripheral blood or thyroid tissue (not recorded which). The source is a woman aged 45-59 years with Graves' hyperthyroidism. Each CDR3 is given with its conserved first and last residue. Fields, in order: D gene, J gene, V gene, clone size, CDR3 DNA, CDR3 protein. A D gene is named only where the DNA matches it firmly. The size of a clone is reported for some rows only, either as once, few or many, or as a class for expanded clones.

TRBD2,TRBJ2-5,TRBV2,many,TGTGCCAGCAGTGAACGAGCTAGCGGAGAGACCCAGTACTTC,CASSERASGETQYF
-,TRBJ1-2,TRBV19,many,TGTGCCAGTACCACCCGGGGCAGGGAGGGTGGCTACACCTTC,CASTTRGREGGYTF
-,TRBJ2-7,TRBV29-1,-,TGCAGCGTTCAGGGTACCTACGAGCAGTACTTC,CSVQGTYEQYF
-,TRBJ2-7,TRBV20-1,-,TGCAGTGCTAGACAGGGGTCGGCCAGCGAGCAGTACTTC,CSARQGSASEQYF
-,TRBJ1-3,TRBV20-1,many,TGCAGTGCTAGAGCGCCGGGAGAAAACACCATATATTTT,CSARAPGENTIYF
TRBD2,TRBJ2-7,TRBV24-1,many,TGTGCCACCAGTGATCCTAGCGGGAGTTACGAGCAGTACTTC,CATSDPSGSYEQYF
-,TRBJ2-5,TRBV5-1,many,TGCGCCAGCAGCTTGGGCGGGGACCAAGAGACCCAGTACTTC,CASSLGGDQETQYF
TRBD1,TRBJ2-7,TRBV9,few,TGTGCCAGCAGCGTAGGGACAGGGACCAGCAGGTACGGGCAGTACTTC,CASSVGTGTSRYGQYF
-,TRBJ1-1,TRBV20-1,-,TGCAGTGCTAGAAGGGGGGCAAGGCGCACTGAAGCTTTCTTT,CSARRGARRTEAFF
TRBD2,TRBJ2-2,TRBV28,many,TGTGCCAGCAGTGGACTAGCGGGAGTCAACACCGGGGAGCTGTTTTTT,CASSGLAGVNTGELFF
-,TRBJ1-4,TRBV20-1,many,TGCAGTGCCAGGAGAGAGGGGGTGAATGAAAAACTGTTTTTT,CSARREGVNEKLFF
-,TRBJ2-5,TRBV20-1,-,TGCAGTGCTAGCTGGCATCTGCAAGAGACCCAGTACTTC,CSASWHLQETQYF
-,TRBJ2-7,TRBV10-3,-,TGTGCCAGCGGGACAGTCTCCTACGAGCAGTACTTC,CASGTVSYEQYF
TRBD1,TRBJ1-6,TRBV10-3,-,TGTGCCATCAGGACGACAGGGAGTAGCTCCTATAATTCACCCCTCCACTTT,CAIRTTGSSSYNSPLHF
TRBD2,TRBJ2-5,TRBV5-1,many,TGCGCCAGCAGCCCGAGGGGTAGCGGGACTTCGGAGACCCAGTACTTC,CASSPRGSGTSETQYF
-,TRBJ1-4,TRBV7-2,many,TGTGCCAGCAGCTCCGGGGGAACGGATGAAAAACTGTTTTTT,CASSSGGTDEKLFF
-,TRBJ1-3,TRBV7-2,many,TGTGCCAGCAGTTCGGGGGGGTCCTACTCTGGAAACACCATATATTTT,CASSSGGSYSGNTIYF
-,TRBJ1-1,TRBV27,many,TGTGCCAGCAGTTTACTTGTCAGTGCCACTGAAGCTTTCTTT,CASSLLVSATEAFF
-,TRBJ2-3,TRBV7-9,many,TGTGCCAGCAGCTCAGCCACAGATACGCAGTATTTT,CASSSATDTQYF
-,TRBJ2-7,TRBV20-1,-,TGCAGTGCTAGAGATAATTCGAGGGGCTACGAGCAGTACTTC,CSARDNSRGYEQYF
TRBD1,TRBJ2-3,TRBV6-1,few,TGTGCCACCAGGACAGGGAGCACAGATACGCAGTATTTT,CATRTGSTDTQYF
-,TRBJ2-7,TRBV5-6,many,TGTGCCAGCAGCTTGGGCTATTACGAGCAGTACTTC,CASSLGYYEQYF
TRBD2,TRBJ2-5,TRBV7-2,-,TGTGCCAGCCGTACGACTAGCGGGAGTGGGGAGACCCAGTACTTC,CASRTTSGSGETQYF
-,TRBJ1-1,TRBV7-3,few,TGTGCCAGCAGCCTCCGGGGGGGGATGATGAACACTGAAGCTTTCTTT,CASSLRGGMMNTEAFF
TRBD1,TRBJ1-2,TRBV5-4,-,TGTGCCAGCAGCTTGGAGGGACAGGGATATGGCTGCACCTTC,CASSLEGQGYGCTF
-,TRBJ2-3,TRBV24-1,many,TGTGCCACCAGTGAGTACCATAGGGAGATTGGACGGACTGCAGATACGCAGTATTTT,CATSEYHREIGRTADTQYF
-,TRBJ1-1,TRBV20-1,-,TGCAGCGCTAGATCCCGGGCGAACACTGAAGCTTCCTTT,CSARSRANTEASF
TRBD2,TRBJ2-7,TRBV20-1,many,TGCAGTGCTAGAGAGGGGGGGGGTTTCTACGAGCAGTACTTC,CSAREGGGFYEQYF
-,TRBJ1-5,TRBV7-2,many,TGTGCCAGCAGCACTATGGGGGGACGCAATCAGCCCCAGCATTTT,CASSTMGGRNQPQHF
TRBD2,TRBJ2-5,TRBV9,-,TGTGCCAGCAGCCCTCGCGCGGGAGGGACTGGAGAGACCCAGTACTTC,CASSPRAGGTGETQYF
-,TRBJ2-5,TRBV11-3,many,TGTGCCAGCAGCTCCGGGTCTGAAGAGACCCAGTACTTC,CASSSGSEETQYF
-,TRBJ2-7,TRBV2,-,TGTGCCAGCAGTGAAGATGGTCTTTATAATCAGCCCCAGCAGTACTTC,CASSEDGLYNQPQQYF
-,TRBJ2-1,TRBV7-2,many,TGTGCCAGCAGCTTAGAGGCAGGGCCCTGGAGCTCCTACAATGAGCAGTTCTTC,CASSLEAGPWSSYNEQFF
TRBD2,TRBJ2-7,TRBV29-1,-,TGCAGCTTCGCGGGAGGGGTGGGCGAGCAGTACTTC,CSFAGGVGEQYF
TRBD2,TRBJ2-5,TRBV7-2,-,TGTGCCAGCAGCCCAAGCGGGAGTCGGGAGACCCAGTACTTC,CASSPSGSRETQYF